These T cell receptor beta chains were read from a single sample in a study of blood T cell repertoires in COVID-19. The repertoire was sequenced with immunoSEQ multiplex PCR; TCRdb's copy has only in-frame clones and lacks some. The sample includes 350,000 to 500,000 clones, 80% to 90% of them seen just once. What was sequenced was peripheral blood. The receptors were sampled from a young man with COVID-19, enrolled during active disease. CDR3s include the opening cysteine and the closing phenylalanine or tryptophan. Each record gives: V gene, J gene, D gene, clone size, CDR3 DNA, CDR3 protein. A D gene is named only where the DNA matches it firmly. The size entry is marked missing in some rows and otherwise reads once, few, many or a size class.

>TRBV5-6|TRBJ2-7|TRBD1|once
TGTGCCAGCAGCTTGGCTGGGGGACAGGGGATATACGAGCAGTACTTC
CASSLAGGQGIYEQYF
>TRBV29-1|TRBJ1-2|TRBD1|-
TGCAGCGTTGATAGGGCAGGGGGAAGCTATGGCTACACCTTC
CSVDRAGGSYGYTF
>TRBV10-2|TRBJ1-5|-|-
TGCGCCAGTTCAGGGTCCCGGTCGGGCCAGCCCCAGCATTTT
CASSGSRSGQPQHF
>TRBV5-1|TRBJ1-6|-|-
TGCGCCAGCAGCTCCGTCAGGGGTGAGGGTTCACCCCTCCACTTT
CASSSVRGEGSPLHF
>TRBV19|TRBJ1-6|-|-
TGTGCCAGTAGTATAGGGTTCCGTCAGCGGTCCTATAATTCACCCCTCCACTTT
CASSIGFRQRSYNSPLHF
>TRBV29-1|TRBJ2-2|TRBD1|-
TGCAGCGTTGGGACAGGGGGCTACGGGGAGCTGTTTTTT
CSVGTGGYGELFF
>TRBV2|TRBJ2-7|TRBD1|once
TGTGCCAGCAGTGGGGGGGGGACAGGGATTATCTACGAGCAGTACTTC
CASSGGGTGIIYEQYF
>TRBV3-1/TRBV3-2|TRBJ2-2|TRBD2|-
TGTGCCAGCAGAGCGGGAGGCGACACCGGGGAGCTGTTTTTT
CASRAGGDTGELFF
>TRBV6-1|TRBJ2-3|TRBD1|-
TGTGCCAGCAGTGAAGGGACAGGGGCAGATACGCAGTATTTT
CASSEGTGADTQYF
>TRBV3-1/TRBV3-2|TRBJ1-3|-|-
TGTGCCAGCAGCCACCAAGGGGCTTGGAACTCTGGAAACACCATATATTTT
CASSHQGAWNSGNTIYF
>TRBV11-3|TRBJ2-5|-|-
TGTGCCAGCAGCTTAGTCGCCAGTGAAAGAGAGACCCAGTACTTC
CASSLVASERETQYF
>TRBV19|TRBJ2-5|-|-
TGTGCCAGTAGTGCCACGGGATCAAAGCAAGAGACCCAGTACTTC
CASSATGSKQETQYF
>TRBV19|TRBJ2-1|TRBD1|-
TGTGCCAGTAGTGAGGGCAGGGGGTCCTACAATGAGCAGTTCTTC
CASSEGRGSYNEQFF
>TRBV2|TRBJ1-2|TRBD1|-
TGTGCCAGCAGTGACCTTGGGACAGGGGTTGGCTACACCTTC
CASSDLGTGVGYTF
>TRBV5-8|TRBJ2-7|-|-
TGTGCCAGCAGCTTGGCCCGCGGCAGCGGCGAGCAGTACTTC
CASSLARGSGEQYF
>TRBV7-3|TRBJ2-7|-|-
TGTGCCAGCAGCTGGGGGGACAGCGACGAGCAGTACTTC
CASSWGDSDEQYF
>TRBV19|TRBJ2-2|-|-
TGTGCCAGTAAACAGGGCGCCGGGGAGCTGTTTTTT
CASKQGAGELFF
>TRBV19|TRBJ1-1|-|-
TGTGCCAGTAGTATAGGGAGCACTGAAGCTTTCTTT
CASSIGSTEAFF
>TRBV7-3|TRBJ2-1|-|-
TGTGCCAGCAGCGATCTAGCGCCGAGCTCCTACAATGAGCAGTTCTTC
CASSDLAPSSYNEQFF
>TRBV6-4|TRBJ1-6|-|-
TGTGCCAGCAGTGCCCCAGGGTACAATTCACCCCTCCACTTT
CASSAPGYNSPLHF
>TRBV7-3|TRBJ1-1|TRBD1|-
TGTGCCAGCAGCAAGGACAGGGGGCGAATGGTCACTGAAGCTTTCTTT
CASSKDRGRMVTEAFF
>TRBV3-1/TRBV3-2|TRBJ1-4|TRBD1|once
TGTGCCAGCAGCCAAGCAGGGGGTCTTGAAAAACTGTTTTTT
CASSQAGGLEKLFF
>TRBV12-3/TRBV12-4|TRBJ2-1|-|-
TGTGCCAACCGGCGGAGCTCCTACAATGAGCAGTTCTTC
CANRRSSYNEQFF
>TRBV5-1|TRBJ2-1|TRBD2|-
TGCGCCAGCTGCCTGGCGGGGGGGAATGAGCAGTTCTTC
CASCLAGGNEQFF
>TRBV27|TRBJ2-1|TRBD2|-
TGTGCCAGCAGTTTGAGGGGACTAGCGGGGAACAATGAGCAGTTCTTC
CASSLRGLAGNNEQFF
>TRBV5-6|TRBJ1-4|-|-
TGTGCCAGCAGCTTGATGGCTGATGAAAAACTGTTTTTT
CASSLMADEKLFF
>TRBV6-2/TRBV6-3|TRBJ2-3|TRBD2|-
TGTGCCAGCAGTCTAGCGGGGGGGATTGCAGATACGCAGTATTTT
CASSLAGGIADTQYF
>TRBV7-2|TRBJ1-5|-|-
TGTGCCAGCAGCTTAGCGCCGGGAGGCCCATGGCCCCAGCATTTT
CASSLAPGGPWPQHF
>TRBV11-2|TRBJ2-5|-|-
TGTGCCAGCAGCTTAGCCCCGCTTGGCGGGTCCGGGGAGACCCAGTACTTC
CASSLAPLGGSGETQYF
>TRBV19|TRBJ2-1|-|-
TGTGCCAGTAGTGCCGCGGGGTACTCCTACAATGAGCAGTTCTTC
CASSAAGYSYNEQFF
>TRBV5-6|TRBJ1-2|TRBD1|-
TGTGCCAGCAGCAGACAGGGAGGAGGTGGCTACACCTTC
CASSRQGGGGYTF
>TRBV27|TRBJ1-6|TRBD1|once
TGTGCCAGCAGTCCCAACCCGTTTAGGACAGGACTGAGCTCCTATAATTCACCCCTCCACTTT
CASSPNPFRTGLSSYNSPLHF
>TRBV19|TRBJ1-2|TRBD1|-
TGTGCCAGTGCGGACAGGGCGATCCCTAACTATGGCTACACCTTC
CASADRAIPNYGYTF
>TRBV27|TRBJ1-1|-|-
TGTGCCAGCAGTTTTCTCGGGACTGAAGCTTTCTTT
CASSFLGTEAFF
>TRBV28|TRBJ2-5|-|once
TGTGCCAGCAGTTTAGGCTTGGTAGAGACCCAGTACTTC
CASSLGLVETQYF
>TRBV11-2|TRBJ2-7|TRBD2|-
TGTGCCAGCAGCTTAGGAGGAGCGGGGGGAACCTACGAGCAGTACTTC
CASSLGGAGGTYEQYF
>TRBV6-5|TRBJ1-3|-|-
TGTGCCAGCAGTTACACTACCGGAGCCTCTGGAAACACCATATATTTT
CASSYTTGASGNTIYF
>TRBV9|TRBJ1-3|-|-
TGTGCCAGCAGCGTAGAGGGGCAGCCCTCTGGAAACACCATATATTTT
CASSVEGQPSGNTIYF
>TRBV27|TRBJ1-5|-|-
TGTGCCAGCTCACTCGGTTTGTCCCAGCATTTT
CASSLGLSQHF
>TRBV5-1|TRBJ2-7|-|-
TGCGCCAGCAGCCCCACAGGATCCGTCTCCTACGAGCAGTACTTC
CASSPTGSVSYEQYF
>TRBV19|TRBJ1-6|-|-
TGTGCCAGTACCCTGACGGGGAATTCACCCCTCCACTTT
CASTLTGNSPLHF
>TRBV28|TRBJ2-2|TRBD2|-
TGTGCCAGCAACATTAAAGCGGGGGGAAGAGCCGGGGAGCTGTTTTTT
CASNIKAGGRAGELFF
>TRBV11-2|TRBJ2-1|-|-
TGTGCCAGCAGCCCCCAGCCCGGGGCCTACAATGAGCAGTTCTTC
CASSPQPGAYNEQFF
>TRBV6-5|TRBJ1-1|-|-
TGTGCCAGCAGCCTACTAACTAACACTGAAGCTTTCTTT
CASSLLTNTEAFF